This T cell receptor (beta chain) was profiled in a study of CD8+ T cells in alopecia areata. About the research overall: Treated patients swallowed 5 to 10 mg of oral tofacitinib twice daily. Patients took tofacitinib for 6 to 18 months, followed by 6 drug-free months.

As regards this clone: Its specificity is unknown.

Germline CDR1 reads MNHEY; CDR2 reads SVGAGI. This CDR3 is 15 amino acids long. J gave up 8 bases and V 4 bases, and 9 bases lay outside the gene matches. Study results and caveats: Especially in alopecia totalis/universalis, lesional scalp showed greater clonality than normal scalp did.

RNA, once extracted, was reverse transcribed into cDNA for use as the sequencing template. Clones were sequenced by immunoSEQ multiplex PCR, and TCRdb holds only the in-frame ones, with some missing. The sample contains 180,000 or so clones, approximately 65% of which appear only once. The starting material was CD8+ T cells sorted from blood, obtained at week 0. This TCR came from a human donor with alopecia areata. The genes are TRBV6-5 and TRBJ2-1, with 9 bases that match TRBD2. Written as DNA, the CDR3 is TGTGCCAGCAGTTTCGGCGGGGGGGCAAGGGATGAGCAGTTCTTC. This encodes CASSFGGGARDEQFF.